These 27 T cell receptor beta chains came from one sample sequenced in a study of T cells expressing NK-cell markers. TCRdb reprocessed the 5' RACE reads and stores each CDR3 protein as one record, lacking DNA. This specimen shows roughly 350,000 distinct CDR3 sequences; the ten leading clones hold roughly 5.4%. The sample taken for sequencing was blood T cells: a sorted CD56 or NKG2C T cell subset, CD4+ or CD8+ T cells, or bulk PBMC T cells (not recorded which). These receptors were collected from a man aged 18-70 years in good health.

V and J are TRBV6-4 and TRBJ2-1; TCRdb calls TRBD2, which cannot be checked without DNA. Germline CDR1 is MRHNA and CDR2 is SNTAGT. The CDR3 sequence is 17 residues long. The CDR3 here is CASSEGQAGGSYNEQFF.

The chain has TRBV20-1 and TRBJ2-3; the D call from TCRdb, TRBD2, cannot be confirmed without DNA. The CDR3 has 15 amino acids. Looked up from germline, CDR1 is DFQATT and CDR2 is SNEGSKA (reference sequence). CDR3: CSARAFSVSSDTQYF.

This chain joins TRBV28 and TRBJ2-1. This CDR3 has 14 residues. Germline V gene lookup returns CDR1 MDHEN and CDR2 SYDVKM. The CDR3 is CASSFRYQYNEQFF.

This rearrangement joins TRBV7-2 to TRBJ1-6. Per germline, CDR1 SGHTA and CDR2 FQGNSA. The CDR3 has 16 amino acids. CDR3 amino acids: CASSLRWQDYNSPLHF.

The CDR3 protein is CSGGQGAEETQYF. This chain uses TRBV20-1 with TRBJ2-5; TCRdb indicates TRBD1, and absent DNA this call remains unverified. The CDR3 consists of 13 residues. Germline CDR1 and CDR2: DFQATT and SNEGSKA (reference sequence).

This chain connects TRBV7-9 to TRBJ2-1; TCRdb proposes TRBD1, but this gene call is untestable without DNA. The CDR3 runs to 16 residues. The germline V gene has CDR1 SEHNR and CDR2 FQNEAQ (reference sequence). The chain's CDR3 is CASSFRRGQGGNEQFF.

V and J are TRBV12-3 or TRBV12-4 and TRBJ1-4; with no DNA, the TCRdb D assignment of TRBD1 cannot be verified. The CDR3 covers 17 residues. The CDR3 here is CASSFSTWDSFNEKLFF.

The CDR3 sequence: CASSPQTANEKLFF. The chain combines TRBV3-1 with TRBJ1-4. Germline CDR1 is LGHDT and CDR2 is YNNKEL (reference sequence). This CDR3 comprises 14 residues.

The rearrangement links TRBV7-2 to TRBJ2-5; the TRBD1 assignment by TCRdb is unverifiable without DNA. Per germline, CDR1 SGHTA and CDR2 FQGNSA. This CDR3 contains 14 residues. This CDR3 reads CASSHRVQGGTQYF. Full variable domain (missing parts from reference TRBV7-2 and TRBJ2-5): GAGVSQSPSNKVTEKGKDVELRCDPISGHTALYWYRQSLGQGLEFLIYFQGNSAPDKSGLPSDRFSAERTGGSVSTLTIQRTQQEDSAVYLCASSHRVQGGTQYFGPGTRLLVL.

This chain connects TRBV20-1 to TRBJ2-7. Germline CDR1 reads DFQATT; CDR2 reads SNEGSKA (reference sequence). CDR3 length: 13 residues. The CDR3 loop reads CSAKTGVSGEQYF.

V is TRBV6-1 and J is TRBJ2-7; TCRdb indicates TRBD1, and absent DNA this call remains unverified. CDR1 is MNHNS and CDR2 is SASEGT in the germline V gene. CDR3 length equals 13 residues. The CDR3 sequence: CATRGTGGLEQYF.

The CDR3 loop is CASSLARPQGPYEQYF. This chain links TRBV5-1 with TRBJ2-7; the TCRdb call, TRBD1, lacks DNA for checking. Germline V gives CDR1 SGHRS, CDR2 YFSETQ. The CDR3 sequence is 16 residues long.

The V and J genes are TRBV5-5 and TRBJ2-5; TCRdb selects TRBD1, and the lack of DNA leaves this call unchecked. Germline V gene data show CDR1 as SGHKS and CDR2 as YYEKEE (reference sequence). This CDR3 has 13 residues. CDR3 amino acids: CASRTLEQETQYF.

The chain links TRBV29-1 to TRBJ2-4; the TCRdb call, TRBD1, lacks DNA for checking. Germline V gives CDR1 SQVTM, CDR2 ANQGSEA. The CDR3 length is 15 residues. The CDR3 sequence: CSALTSGQLKNIQYF.

V and J are TRBV6-1 and TRBJ1-2. The CDR3 has 14 amino acids. CDR1 and CDR2 from the germline V gene are MNHNS and SASEGT. CDR3 region: CASSDHNAAAGYTF.

This chain links TRBV3-1 with TRBJ2-3. This CDR3 contains 14 residues. Germline CDR1 reads LGHDT; CDR2 reads YNNKEL (reference sequence). The CDR3 sequence is CASSQTYNTDTQYF.

The chain links TRBV20-1 to TRBJ2-1; TCRdb names TRBD2, which stays unverified in the absence of DNA. This CDR3 region has 17 residues. Germline V gene sequence: CDR1 DFQATT, CDR2 SNEGSKA (reference sequence). The CDR3 loop is CSATELRTSGGSNEQFF.

The V gene is TRBV6-5, the J gene TRBJ2-7. The V gene's germline CDR1 is MNHEY and CDR2 SVGAGI. The CDR3 contains 12 residues. The CDR3 spells CASFGGAYEQYF.

V is TRBV5-1 and J is TRBJ1-6; TCRdb's D call, TRBD1, is unchecked because there is no DNA. The germline gives CDR1 SGHRS, CDR2 YFSETQ. This CDR3 has 15 residues. CDR3 sequence reads: CASRTGTGYNSPLHF. Looking up the rest from reference TRBV5-1 and TRBJ1-6 gives the full variable domain: KAGVTQTPRYLIKTRGQQVTLSCSPISGHRSVSWYQQTPGQGLQFLFEYFSETQRNKGNFPGRFSGRQFSNSRSEMNVSTLELGDSALYLCASRTGTGYNSPLHFGNGTRLTVT.

This rearrangement joins TRBV20-1 to TRBJ2-3; TCRdb names TRBD2, which stays unverified in the absence of DNA. The CDR3 runs 16 residues. Germline CDR1 is DFQATT and CDR2 is SNEGSKA (reference sequence). The CDR3 sequence: CSARVGRAGGTDTQYF.

The V gene is TRBV20-1, the J gene TRBJ2-3; the TCRdb call, TRBD2, lacks DNA for checking. CDR3 length: 15 amino acids. Germline CDR1 and CDR2: DFQATT and SNEGSKA (reference sequence). The CDR3 loop reads CSAPDGKRGGNTQYF.

The V gene is TRBV4-2, the J gene TRBJ2-1; there is no DNA to check the TCRdb D call of TRBD2. Germline assignment: CDR1 LGHNA and CDR2 YNFKEQ. CDR3 length: 20 residues. The CDR3 is CASSQRSSGGAGLSYNEQFF.

The gene calls are TRBV2 and TRBJ2-3; the D call of TRBD1 rests on TCRdb alone, since no DNA is present to check it. Germline lookup yields CDR1 SNHLY and CDR2 FYNNEI. The CDR3 runs 16 residues. The chain's CDR3 is CASSRQGAGRTDTQYF.

The V and J genes are TRBV7-2 and TRBJ1-2. CDR1 SGHTA and CDR2 FQGNSA come from the germline V gene. The CDR3 is 13 amino acids. The CDR3 protein is CASSDAQSYGYTF.

The genes are TRBV11-2 and TRBJ2-3; lacking DNA, the TRBD2 call made by TCRdb goes unchecked. The CDR3 runs 18 residues. In germline, CDR1 is SGHAT, CDR2 FQNNGV. CDR3 region: CASSRKASSGGLTDTQYF. Full variable domain (rest looked up from reference TRBV11-2 and TRBJ2-3): EAGVAQSPRYKIIEKRQSVAFWCNPISGHATLYWYQQILGQGPKLLIQFQNNGVVDDSQLPKDRFSAERLKGVDSTLKIQPAKLEDSAVYLCASSRKASSGGLTDTQYFGPGTRLTVL.

The chain couples TRBV6-1 to TRBJ1-3. Germline assignment: CDR1 MNHNS and CDR2 SASEGT. This CDR3 contains 13 residues. CDR3 sequence reads: CASSVGGGLTIYF.

The CDR3 spells CASSSGGPNYEQYF. V gene TRBV5-1 combines with J gene TRBJ2-7; TCRdb's D gene call, TRBD1, goes unchecked for lack of DNA. The germline V gene encodes CDR1 SGHRS and CDR2 YFSETQ. The CDR3 extends over 14 amino acids.